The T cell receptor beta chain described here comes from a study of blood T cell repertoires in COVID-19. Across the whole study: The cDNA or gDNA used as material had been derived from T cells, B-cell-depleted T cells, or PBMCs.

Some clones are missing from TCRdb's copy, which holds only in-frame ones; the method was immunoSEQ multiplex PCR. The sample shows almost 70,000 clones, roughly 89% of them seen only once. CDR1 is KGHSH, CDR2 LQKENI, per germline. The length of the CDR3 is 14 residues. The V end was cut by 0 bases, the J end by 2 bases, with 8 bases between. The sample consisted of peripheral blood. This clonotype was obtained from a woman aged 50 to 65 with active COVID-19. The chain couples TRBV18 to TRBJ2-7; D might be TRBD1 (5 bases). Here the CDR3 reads CASSPPWTTYEQYF. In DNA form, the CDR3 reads TGTGCCAGCTCACCACCCTGGACAACCTACGAGCAGTACTTC.